Given below is one TCR beta chain in context. Its antigen is as yet unknown. 60 Vbeta and 13 Jbeta primers were used in PCR. Using immunoSEQ multiplex PCR, the repertoire was profiled, and TCRdb retains in-frame clones only, with some absent. The sample has around 200,000 clones, 70% to 80% seen once; the top ten hold 0.2% to 0.25%. This entry comes from a study of cytomegalovirus exposure and HLA in healthy donors. The study, taken as a whole, reports: There were reportedly fewer N-insertions in an Asian-associated ancestry cluster than the approximately 670-donor mean, in a later analysis.

Germline CDR1 and CDR2: SEHNR and FQNEAQ (reference sequence). The germline V and J ends were trimmed by 3 bases and 0 bases, with 14 bases remaining between them. CDR3 length: 16 residues. V and J are TRBV7-9 and TRBJ1-2; D may be TRBD1 (5 bases). The clonotype was recovered from a girl aged 2 to 10 in good health and CMV-seronegative. Sequencing used PBMCs. This chain's CDR3 is CASSFTWAGTNYGYTF. The CDR3 DNA reads as TGTGCCAGCAGCTTTACTTGGGCAGGGACTAACTATGGCTACACCTTC.